Below, 11 T cell receptor beta chains from the same sample are listed, as sequenced in a study of blood T cell repertoires in COVID-19. Profiled with immunoSEQ multiplex PCR; TCRdb holds only in-frame clones, not every one. The data contain 130,000 to 150,000 clones, more than 70% of them singletons. Sequenced sample: peripheral blood. These receptors all come from a man between 60 and 70 years old with active or convalescent COVID-19.

The gene calls are TRBV18 and TRBJ1-1; D gene unclear. Germline assignment: CDR1 KGHSH and CDR2 LQKENI. The V end lost 3 bases, the J end lost 0 bases, and 11 bases lay between the germline ends. This CDR3 comprises 15 residues. DNA of the CDR3: TGTGCCAGCTCACCGCAGAATACGCTGAACACTGAAGCTTTCTTT. It codes for CASSPQNTLNTEAFF.

V usage is TRBV2 and J usage is TRBJ1-6; TRBD1 might be the D (5 bases). The CDR3 is 15 residues long. V dropped 4 bases and J dropped 6 bases, with 13 bases sitting between them. The germline V gene has CDR1 SNHLY and CDR2 FYNNEI. The CDR3 DNA sequence: TGTGCCAGCAGTGTTGGGCAGGGACTTAATTCACCCCTCCACTTT. Its translation is CASSVGQGLNSPLHF.

Of note for this clone: Other DNA sequences in this specimen translate into the identical CDR3. The rearrangement links TRBV11-2 to TRBJ2-5, with 8 bases identical to TRBD1. V gave up 5 bases and J gave up 5 bases; unmatched junction bases: 1. This CDR3 has 12 amino acids. Germline V lookup: CDR1 SGHAT, CDR2 FQNNGV. The CDR3 spells CASSRQGETQYF. CDR3 in DNA: TGTGCCAGCAGCAGACAGGGGGAGACCCAGTACTTC. Looking up the rest from reference TRBV11-2 and TRBJ2-5 gives the full variable domain: EAGVAQSPRYKIIEKRQSVAFWCNPISGHATLYWYQQILGQGPKLLIQFQNNGVVDDSQLPKDRFSAERLKGVDSTLKIQPAKLEDSAVYLCASSRQGETQYFGPGTRLLVL.

This sequence joins TRBV7-6 and TRBJ1-2; D unclear. CDR1 and CDR2 from the germline V gene are SGHVS and FNYEAQ. The ends were cut back, 5 bases at V and 4 bases at J, with 17 bases in the middle. The CDR3 has 15 amino acids. CDR3 sequence reads: CASSPYWESPYGYTF. The DNA of the CDR3 is TGTGCCAGCAGCCCCTATTGGGAGTCACCCTATGGCTACACCTTC.

The V gene is TRBV4-3, the J gene TRBJ2-7; possible D gene TRBD2, 6 bases. Germline CDR1 reads LGHNA; CDR2 reads YSLEER. Trimming cost V 0 bases and J 0 bases, with 18 bases left between them. The CDR3 has 18 residues. CDR3 sequence: CASSQEKVRGDLSYEQYF. CDR3 nucleotides: TGCGCCAGCAGCCAAGAGAAGGTGCGGGGCGACCTCTCCTACGAGCAGTACTTC.

The chain links TRBV19 to TRBJ1-2, with D uncertain. Trimming cost V 3 bases and J 10 bases, with 12 bases left between them. This CDR3 is built from 12 residues. Germline CDR1 LNHDA, CDR2 SQIVND (reference sequence). The CDR3: CASSISGSYYTF. CDR3 in DNA: TGTGCCAGTAGTATTTCGGGTTCATACTACACCTTC.

This chain uses TRBV2 with TRBJ1-2; D uncertain. V dropped 4 bases and J dropped 5 bases, with 5 bases sitting between them. The CDR3 consists of 11 residues. The germline V gene encodes CDR1 SNHLY and CDR2 FYNNEI. DNA of the CDR3: TGTGCCAGCAGTGTTGTATATGGCTACACCTTC. Translated: CASSVVYGYTF.

This chain uses TRBV10-3 with TRBJ2-6, with 7 nucleotides matching TRBD2. The CDR3 has 18 amino acids. The V segment lost 3 bases and the J segment 2 bases; nucleotides outside the gene matches: 10. CDR1 and CDR2 (germline): ENHRY, SYGVKD. The CDR3 spells CAISEGDAGLAGANVLTF. CDR3 coding DNA: TGTGCCATCAGTGAAGGGGATGCAGGACTAGCTGGGGCCAACGTCCTGACTTTC.

The table lists this clone with a few counts. V gene TRBV7-2 combines with J gene TRBJ2-5; 7 positions match TRBD1. The CDR3 loop spans 14 amino acids. J was trimmed by 1 base and V by 4 bases; bases with no gene match: 3. Germline CDR1 and CDR2: SGHTA and FQGNSA. Here the CDR3 DNA reads TGTGCCAGCAGCTCAGGACAGGCCCAAGAGACCCAGTACTTC. Protein: CASSSGQAQETQYF.

This clone has ten or more counts. The chain joins TRBV7-9 to TRBJ1-5; perhaps TRBD1 as D (6 bases). Per germline, CDR1 SEHNR and CDR2 FQNEAQ (reference sequence). Deletions cut 3 bases from V and 3 bases from J, with 9 bases between. The CDR3 totals 14 residues. The CDR3 protein is CASSFGGLNQPQHF. The CDR3 nucleotides read TGTGCCAGCAGCTTCGGGGGGCTCAATCAGCCCCAGCATTTT.

The V gene is TRBV4-3, the J gene TRBJ2-3; perhaps TRBD2 as D (5 bases). This CDR3 spans 14 amino acids. The V end was cut by 2 bases, the J end by 0 bases, with 6 bases between. Germline CDR1 is LGHNA and CDR2 is YSLEER. CDR3 DNA sequence: TGCGCCAGCAGCCAAACTAGTAGCACAGATACGCAGTATTTT. Its protein is CASSQTSSTDTQYF.